A selection of T cell receptor beta chains follows, all from one sample in a study of identifying expanded T cells in peripheral blood. Clones were sequenced by immunoSEQ multiplex PCR, and TCRdb holds only the in-frame ones, with some missing. This table holds approximately 110,000 clones, roughly 89% found once. Sequencing was performed on blood. These receptors were obtained from a person aged 18 to 75 in good health. CDR3s include the opening cysteine and the closing phenylalanine or tryptophan. The D gene is left open where the match is weak. Where a row states a size, it is once, few, many or the class of an expanded clone; other rows omit it.

TRBD1 TRBJ2-1 TRBV4-1 NA 17 CASSRKATGKNYNEQFF TGCGCCAGCAGCCGGAAAGCGACAGGGAAGAACTACAATGAGCAGTTCTTC
TRBD2 TRBJ2-3 TRBV6-4 many 16 CASSDSTSGGADTQYF TGTGCCAGCAGTGACTCGACTAGCGGGGGGGCAGATACGCAGTATTTT
NA TRBJ1-1 TRBV18 NA 14 CASSPPSGGTEAFF TGTGCCAGCTCACCACCCTCCGGGGGCACTGAAGCTTTCTTT
NA TRBJ2-5 TRBV6-1 once 18 CASSEQTGAKIVQETQYF TGTGCCAGCAGTGAACAGACAGGTGCCAAAATTGTCCAAGAGACCCAGTACTTC
NA TRBJ2-7 TRBV7-2 NA 12 CASSWTVHEQYF TGTGCCAGCAGCTGGACGGTCCACGAGCAGTACTTC
NA TRBJ2-7 TRBV2 NA 16 CASSQLPGLGNYEQYF TGTGCCAGCAGCCAACTACCGGGACTGGGTAACTACGAGCAGTACTTC
TRBD1 TRBJ2-5 TRBV7-9 NA 18 CASSPREPDRVVLETQYF TGTGCCAGCAGCCCGCGTGAGCCGGACAGGGTAGTTCTGGAGACCCAGTACTTC
NA TRBJ1-2 TRBV10-3 few 14 CATASFPESYGYTF TGTGCCACCGCCTCTTTCCCGGAAAGCTATGGCTACACCTTC
NA TRBJ2-2 TRBV18 NA 15 CASSPGQPNTGELFF TGTGCCAGCTCACCAGGGCAGCCGAACACCGGGGAGCTGTTTTTT
NA TRBJ2-7 TRBV6-1 NA 11 CASSEGYEQYF TGTGCCAGCAGTGAAGGGTACGAGCAGTACTTC
NA TRBJ2-3 TRBV2 NA 14 CASTDPRAGDTQYF TGTGCCAGCACGGACCCTCGAGCGGGTGATACGCAGTATTTT
NA TRBJ2-3 TRBV5-6 NA 13 CASSLDAVDTQYF TGTGCCAGCAGCTTGGATGCAGTAGATACGCAGTATTTT
NA TRBJ2-5 TRBV4-3 NA 16 CASSQDVYARTETQYF TGCGCCAGCAGCCAAGATGTGTACGCTAGGACGGAGACCCAGTACTTC
NA TRBJ2-3 TRBV28 NA 16 CASSSIGVRATDTQYF TGTGCCAGCAGTTCTATTGGGGTCCGGGCCACAGATACGCAGTATTTT
NA TRBJ1-2 TRBV10-3 NA 12 CAISVTNYGYTF TGTGCCATCAGTGTAACGAACTATGGCTACACCTTC
NA TRBJ2-1 TRBV5-1 NA 15 CASSPDRGVIRSEFF TGCGCCAGCAGCCCCGACCGAGGAGTAATTCGGTCGGAGTTCTTC
TRBD2 TRBJ2-3 TRBV4-1 NA 16 CASSQDLAGGTDTQYF TGTGCCAGCAGCCAAGATCTAGCGGGGGGGACAGATACGCAGTATTTT
NA TRBJ1-1 TRBV15 NA 13 CATSRVMNTEAFF TGTGCCACCAGCAGAGTAATGAACACTGAAGCTTTCTTT
NA TRBJ2-4 TRBV6-1 once 17 CASSELPGRLAKNIQYF TGTGCCAGCAGTGAATTACCGGGGCGCTTAGCCAAAAACATTCAGTACTTC
NA TRBJ2-5 TRBV11-2 once 17 CASSPALIGGRSETQYF TGTGCCAGCAGCCCCGCCCTGATTGGGGGGCGGTCAGAGACCCAGTACTTC
NA TRBJ1-3 TRBV28 NA 15 CASRIDTTSGNTIYF TGTGCCAGCAGAATCGACACCACCTCTGGAAACACCATATATTTT
NA TRBJ2-7 TRBV5-5 NA 17 CASSLTARWGLTHEQYF TGTGCCAGCAGCTTGACGGCCCGTTGGGGGCTTACCCACGAGCAGTACTTC
TRBD2 TRBJ2-2 TRBV7-8 NA 15 CASSPGGTSTGELFF TGTGCCAGCAGCCCGGGGGGGACAAGCACCGGGGAGCTGTTTTTT
NA TRBJ2-1 TRBV28 NA 14 CASSPPAGYNEQFF TGTGCCAGCAGCCCACCCGCAGGTTACAATGAGCAGTTCTTC
NA TRBJ2-3 TRBV11-2 NA 13 CASSLFLTDTQYF TGTGCCAGCAGCTTATTCCTCACCGATACGCAGTATTTT
TRBD1 TRBJ1-1 TRBV6-6 NA 14 CASRLGQTNTEAFF TGTGCCAGCAGGTTGGGACAGACGAACACTGAAGCTTTCTTT
NA TRBJ1-2 TRBV29-1 once 12 CSVQTVNYGYTF TGCAGCGTTCAGACGGTTAACTATGGCTACACCTTC
NA TRBJ1-3 TRBV10-3 NA 13 CAISGGQGNTIYF TGTGCCATCTCAGGCGGACAGGGAAACACCATATATTTT
NA TRBJ1-5 TRBV6-1 few 12 CASTENNQPQHF TGTGCCAGCACCGAAAACAATCAGCCCCAGCATTTT
NA TRBJ2-5 TRBV5-1 NA 16 CASSSELSAMQETQYF TGCGCCAGCAGCTCGGAACTAAGCGCTATGCAAGAGACCCAGTACTTC
NA TRBJ2-4 TRBV5-8 NA 15 CASSLTDLAKNIQYF TGTGCCAGCAGCCTGACGGACCTAGCCAAAAACATTCAGTACTTC
TRBD1 TRBJ1-4 TRBV15 NA 14 CATRRGRTNEKLFF TGTGCCACCAGGAGGGGGCGAACTAATGAAAAACTGTTTTTT
NA TRBJ2-3 TRBV5-1 NA 15 CASSLSGGATDTQYF TGCGCCAGCAGCTTATCCGGGGGTGCCACAGATACGCAGTATTTT
NA TRBJ1-1 TRBV23-1 NA 13 CASTYGPAAEAFF TGCGCCAGCACTTATGGACCGGCGGCTGAAGCTTTCTTT
TRBD1 TRBJ1-5 TRBV19 NA 16 CASRTDRASSNQPQHF TGTGCCAGTAGGACCGACAGGGCGTCTAGCAATCAGCCCCAGCATTTT
TRBD2 TRBJ2-7 TRBV6-6 NA 14 CASSSSGGSYEQYF TGTGCCAGCAGTTCAAGCGGGGGCTCCTACGAGCAGTACTTC
NA TRBJ1-2 TRBV29-1 NA 13 CSVPTLGANGYTF TGCAGCGTGCCCACCCTGGGGGCTAATGGCTACACCTTC
NA TRBJ2-2 TRBV18 NA 16 CASSWAGIKRTGELFF TGTGCCAGTTCCTGGGCCGGAATAAAGAGGACCGGGGAGCTGTTTTTT
NA TRBJ2-7 TRBV6-5 NA 13 CASKGDGSYEQYF TGTGCCAGCAAGGGGGACGGCTCCTACGAGCAGTACTTC
NA TRBJ2-7 TRBV27 few 12 CASSGRGREQYF TGTGCCAGCAGCGGCCGCGGGCGGGAGCAGTACTTC